This entry lists 23 T cell receptor beta chains sequenced from one sample in a study of chemoradiotherapy in HPV16-positive cancers. TCRdb keeps only in-frame clones here, not all; method: immunoSEQ multiplex PCR. Of about 35,000 clones listed, around 92% are singletons. The source material was blood, sampled from a patient who underwent chemoradiotherapy. The receptors come from a human donor with HPV-associated anogenital cancer.

V usage is TRBV7-9 and J usage is TRBJ1-5; 7 nucleotides match TRBD1. The CDR3 spans 14 residues. J gave up 5 bases and V 6 bases, and 7 bases lay outside the gene matches. Germline V gene data show CDR1 as SEHNR and CDR2 as FQNEAQ (reference sequence). CDR3 sequence (DNA): TGTGCCAGCAGTCAAAACAGGGGAGATCAGCCCCAGCATTTT. Encoded protein: CASSQNRGDQPQHF. Full variable domain (missing parts from reference TRBV7-9 and TRBJ1-5): DTGVSQNPRHKITKRGQNVTFRCDPISEHNRLYWYRQTLGQGPEFLTYFQNEAQLEKSRLLSDRFSAERPKGSFSTLEIQRTEQGDSAMYLCASSQNRGDQPQHFGDGTRLSIL.

V usage is TRBV7-6 and J usage is TRBJ2-3; the D is unclear. The CDR3 is made up of 15 amino acids. Trimming left V 0 bases short and J 0 bases short, with 7 bases between. Germline V gene lookup returns CDR1 SGHVS and CDR2 FNYEAQ. CDR3 residues: CASSLAPDSTDTQYF. The CDR3 coding sequence is TGTGCCAGCAGCTTAGCGCCAGATAGCACAGATACGCAGTATTTT.

This chain links TRBV5-1 with TRBJ2-7, with D tentatively TRBD2 (6 bases). The V gene's germline CDR1 is SGHRS and CDR2 YFSETQ. The length of the CDR3 is 14 residues. The V end was cut by 4 bases, the J end by 0 bases, with 11 bases between. CDR3 nucleotides: TGCGCCAGCAGCCCGGACGGGGGCTCCTACGAGCAGTACTTC. Protein: CASSPDGGSYEQYF. The whole variable domain, remainder taken from reference TRBV5-1 and TRBJ2-7, is KAGVTQTPRYLIKTRGQQVTLSCSPISGHRSVSWYQQTPGQGLQFLFEYFSETQRNKGNFPGRFSGRQFSNSRSEMNVSTLELGDSALYLCASSPDGGSYEQYFGPGTRLTVT.

V gene TRBV5-6 combines with J gene TRBJ1-5; D might be TRBD1 (5 bases). The germline V gene has CDR1 SGHDT and CDR2 YYEEEE. This CDR3 contains 13 residues. Trimming stripped 4 bases from V and 10 bases from J, with 15 bases between. DNA for the CDR3: TGTGCCAGCAGCGCAGGGATTCAGGGACCCCAGCATTTT. Translating gives CASSAGIQGPQHF.

The rearrangement uses TRBV9 and TRBJ2-5; D is undetermined. CDR1 and CDR2 from the germline V gene are SGDLS and YYNGEE. V lost 0 bases and J 0 bases, leaving 6 bases between the germline ends. The CDR3 totals 14 residues. For the CDR3, the DNA is TGTGCCAGCAGCGTAGAAAGAAACCAAGAGACCCAGTACTTC. This sequence encodes CASSVERNQETQYF.

DNA for the CDR3: TGCGCCAGCAGTCACCGAGGGGAGCGGACCTACAATGAGCAGTTCTTC. Its translation: CASSHRGERTYNEQFF. J is TRBJ2-1 and V is TRBV23-1; D is possibly TRBD1 or TRBD2 (5 bases each). TRBV23-1 is reported as an ORF; its role is uncertain. The CDR3 covers 16 residues. Trimming removed 3 bases from V and 2 bases from J, with 14 bases in between.

V gene TRBV4-2 combines with J gene TRBJ2-5, with D unclear. Germline values: CDR1 LGHNA, CDR2 YNFKEQ. The V gene lost 0 bases and the J gene lost 1 base, with 12 bases spanning the gap. There are 16 residues in the CDR3. The CDR3 DNA follows: TGTGCCAGCAGCCAAGATCTTGCAGAAGTCCAAGAGACCCAGTACTTC. Amino acid sequence: CASSQDLAEVQETQYF.

The chain recombines TRBV5-1 with TRBJ1-4; no clear D. Germline CDR1 SGHRS, CDR2 YFSETQ. The CDR3 extends over 17 amino acids. V lost 1 base and J lost 0, with 13 bases in between. The CDR3 is CASSLLGQDATNEKLFF. The CDR3 DNA follows: TGCGCCAGCAGCTTGTTAGGGCAGGATGCAACTAATGAAAAACTGTTTTTT.

The chain has TRBV4-1 and TRBJ1-4, with 7 bases that match TRBD1. With 4 bases clipped from V and 0 bases from J, the junction kept 8 bases outside the gene matches. The CDR3 contains 17 residues. Germline CDR1 and CDR2: MGHRA and YSYEKL. CDR3 region: CASSPRDSGATNEKLFF. The CDR3 nucleotides are TGCGCCAGCAGCCCTCGGGACAGCGGCGCAACTAATGAAAAACTGTTTTTT.

The CDR3 sequence: CASSMWGQGNTEAFF. The CDR3 nucleotides are TGTGCCAGTAGTATGTGGGGACAGGGGAACACTGAAGCTTTCTTT. The chain employs TRBV19 and TRBJ1-1; the match to TRBD1 covers 9 bases. The CDR3 runs 15 residues. Trimming at V came to 3 bases and at J to 1 base, leaving 3 bases not matched to a gene. The germline gives CDR1 LNHDA, CDR2 SQIVND (reference sequence).

V usage is TRBV11-2 and J usage is TRBJ1-1; D ambiguous. CDR1 is SGHAT and CDR2 is FQNNGV in the germline V gene. The V and J ends lost 5 bases and 0 bases respectively, with 7 bases between them. This CDR3 has 13 residues. CDR3 protein: CASSPGMNTEAFF. CDR3 sequence (DNA): TGTGCCAGCAGCCCGGGAATGAACACTGAAGCTTTCTTT.

The chain uses TRBV5-1 and TRBJ2-1; TRBD2 aligns across 8 bases. CDR3 size: 16 residues. The germline V gene encodes CDR1 SGHRS and CDR2 YFSETQ. V lost 7 bases, J lost 10 bases, and 19 bases stayed unmatched. CDR3 in amino acids: CASYTTGGVTSREQFF. CDR3 coding DNA: TGCGCCAGCTACACAACGGGGGGGGTTACTTCGAGAGAGCAGTTCTTC.

The chain uses TRBV2 and TRBJ1-2; D perhaps matches TRBD1 (5 bases). V lost 5 bases and J lost 5, with 12 bases in between. CDR3 length: 13 residues. Germline V CDR1 and CDR2: SNHLY, FYNNEI. CDR3 protein: CASSSDSQYGYTF. The CDR3 DNA sequence: TGTGCCAGCAGTTCTGACAGCCAGTATGGCTACACCTTC.

This sequence joins TRBV18 and TRBJ2-4; a weak D match, TRBD1 (6 bases). Germline V gives CDR1 KGHSH, CDR2 LQKENI. The CDR3 length is 14 residues. V dropped 3 bases and J dropped 7 bases, with 13 bases sitting between them. The CDR3: CASSPGAAGNIQYF. The CDR3 DNA follows: TGTGCCAGCTCACCGGGGGCGGCCGGGAACATTCAGTACTTC.

The genes are TRBV18 and TRBJ2-3; D is ambiguous. V lost 2 bases and J lost 3, with 3 bases in between. This CDR3 region has 12 residues. Germline assignment: CDR1 KGHSH and CDR2 LQKENI. CDR3 sequence: CASSPSTDTQYF. The CDR3 bases are TGTGCCAGCTCACCATCGACAGATACGCAGTATTTT.

CDR3 bases: TGTGCCAGCAGCCCAGCTCACAGCCAAGAGACCCAGTACTTC. Translation: CASSPAHSQETQYF. The chain employs TRBV9 and TRBJ2-5; no reliable D call. The CDR3 loop spans 14 amino acids. Germline-derived CDR1 and CDR2 are SGDLS and YYNGEE. With 4 bases removed from V and 1 base from J, the gap between germline ends came to 11 bases. Full variable domain (outside the CDR3, taken from reference TRBV9 and TRBJ2-5): DSGVTQTPKHLITATGQRVTLRCSPRSGDLSVYWYQQSLDQGLQFLIQYYNGEERAKGNILERFSAQQFPDLHSELNLSSLELGDSALYFCASSPAHSQETQYFGPGTRLLVL.

The rearrangement uses TRBV7-9 and TRBJ2-3; TRBD2 aligns across 7 bases. Losses at the gene ends were 1 base for V and 1 base for J; bases not matched to a gene: 2. Germline-derived CDR1 and CDR2 are SEHNR and FQNEAQ (reference sequence). CDR3 length equals 15 residues. DNA for the CDR3: TGTGCCAGCAGCTTAGGCGCGGGGGGCACAGATACGCAGTATTTT. Amino acids: CASSLGAGGTDTQYF.

The chain uses TRBV6-6 and TRBJ2-2; a weak D match, TRBD1 (5 bases). Trimming stripped 7 bases from V and 5 bases from J, with 8 bases between. The CDR3 has 12 residues. Germline V gives CDR1 MNHNY, CDR2 SVGAGI (reference sequence). The CDR3 DNA reads TGTGCCAGCACCCAGGGTACCGGGGAGCTGTTTTTT. Translation gives CASTQGTGELFF.

A single count supports this clone. The genes are TRBV9 and TRBJ2-2; 9 bases fit TRBD1. With 3 bases clipped from V and 2 bases from J, the junction kept 5 bases outside the gene matches. The length of the CDR3 is 16 residues. Per germline, CDR1 SGDLS and CDR2 YYNGEE. CDR3 sequence (DNA): TGTGCCAGCAGCGACCGGGACAGGGTAAACACCGGGGAGCTGTTTTTT. Amino acids: CASSDRDRVNTGELFF.

DNA of the CDR3: TGTGCCAGCAGCTTAACGCTAGCGGGGGCTAGTACCGGGGAGCTGTTTTTT. The encoded protein is CASSLTLAGASTGELFF. V gene TRBV11-2 combines with J gene TRBJ2-2; 10 bases match TRBD2. Germline V gives CDR1 SGHAT, CDR2 FQNNGV. The CDR3 has 17 amino acids. Trimming at V came to 2 bases and at J to 5 bases, leaving 8 bases not matched to a gene.

The chain carries TRBV11-2 and TRBJ2-3; 9 nucleotides match TRBD2. The J segment lost 3 bases and the V segment lost 5 bases, leaving 9 bases of the junction unmatched. The CDR3 runs 16 residues. Germline V gene lookup returns CDR1 SGHAT and CDR2 FQNNGV. CDR3 bases: TGTGCCAGCAGCCTTATTAGCGGGGGCATGACAGATACGCAGTATTTT. This codes for CASSLISGGMTDTQYF.

This chain joins TRBV18 and TRBJ2-5; no clear D. The CDR3 is made up of 13 amino acids. In germline, CDR1 is KGHSH, CDR2 LQKENI. Trimming left V 3 bases short and J 6 bases short, with 11 bases between. The CDR3 region is CASSPDSSQTQYF. CDR3 DNA sequence: TGTGCCAGCTCACCCGATTCTTCGCAGACCCAGTACTTC.

The sample holds one count of this clone. This chain connects TRBV7-6 to TRBJ2-7; the D gene could be TRBD1 or TRBD2 (5 bases each). The V end was cut by 1 base, the J end by 0 bases, with 10 bases between. Per the germline V gene, CDR1 is SGHVS and CDR2 is FNYEAQ. There are 15 residues in the CDR3. The CDR3 reads CASSLGQGPSYEQYF. CDR3 nucleotide sequence: TGTGCCAGCAGCTTAGGCCAGGGACCCTCCTACGAGCAGTACTTC.